This T cell receptor (beta chain) originates from a study of cytomegalovirus exposure and HLA in healthy donors. Study background: In terms of ancestry, the Caucasian-associated cluster contained about 81% of the roughly 400 genotyped donors. Study outcomes and limitations: Presence/absence analyses assumed roughly uniform sequencing depth across donors, which may not hold. The investigators catalogued some 160 TCR beta chains as cytomegalovirus-associated.

The length of the CDR3 is 17 residues. Germline CDR1 reads SGHNT; CDR2 reads YYREEE (reference sequence). J gave up 0 bases and V 2 bases, and 8 bases lay outside the gene matches. For this clone: Its antigen is still unknown.

The PCR used 60 Vbeta and 13 Jbeta primers. Under the authors' procedure: An analysis that came later counted roughly 80 million unique TCR beta chains, 9 million to 12 million shared. Produced via immunoSEQ multiplex PCR; TCRdb's table is partial and in-frame only. The V and J calls and clone size are taken from that table; D and trimming were inferred from the DNA. The table shows 150,000 to 200,000 clones, with roughly 80% occurring only once. The specimen sequenced was PBMCs. The chain joins TRBV5-4 to TRBJ2-3; 8 positions match TRBD2. The TCR originated in a man in his forties or fifties in good health and CMV-seropositive. CDR3 protein: CASSLGTSALSTDTQYF. CDR3 DNA sequence: TGTGCCAGCAGCTTAGGGACTAGTGCTCTAAGCACAGATACGCAGTATTTT.